Listed below are T cell receptor beta chains from one sample, sequenced in a study of blood T cell repertoires in COVID-19. Clones were read by immunoSEQ multiplex PCR, and TCRdb kept only the in-frame ones, dropping some. The table lists under 250,000 clones, approximately 87% of them singletons. Sequenced material: peripheral blood. These receptors all stem from an older woman with active or convalescent COVID-19. The CDR3 runs from the conserved cysteine through the conserved F or W. The order of the fields is J gene, V gene, D gene, clone size, CDR3 DNA, CDR3 protein. A D gene is named only where the DNA matches it firmly. The size field is filled for only some rows; it gives once, few, many or a size class.

J: TRBJ1-1; V: TRBV3-1/TRBV3-2; D: NA; size: NA; DNA: TGTGCCAGCAGCCAGCAAACGGGGGCTGAAGCTTTCTTT; CDR3: CASSQQTGAEAFF
J: TRBJ2-4; V: TRBV7-2; D: TRBD1; size: few; DNA: TGTGCCAGCAGCTTAGACAGGGGCCTAGCCAAAAACATTCAGTACTTC; CDR3: CASSLDRGLAKNIQYF
J: TRBJ2-1; V: TRBV11-2; D: TRBD1; size: NA; DNA: TGTGCCAGCAGCAGTTCAGGGGGCTGGAAGTTCTTC; CDR3: CASSSSGGWKFF
J: TRBJ1-5; V: TRBV6-5; D: NA; size: once; DNA: TGTGCCAGCAGTTACGGACACAGCAATCAGCCCCAGCATTTT; CDR3: CASSYGHSNQPQHF
J: TRBJ2-1; V: TRBV5-1; D: TRBD1; size: NA; DNA: TGCGCCAGCAGCATCGCCCGGGACAGACTTTACAATGAGCAGTTCTTC; CDR3: CASSIARDRLYNEQFF
J: TRBJ1-1; V: TRBV19; D: TRBD1; size: NA; DNA: TGTGCCACCGATCGACAGGGCTTTGAAGCTTTCTTT; CDR3: CATDRQGFEAFF
J: TRBJ1-4; V: TRBV30; D: NA; size: NA; DNA: TGTGCCTGGAGTGTACTGGGGCAAATGAGCGAAAAACTGTTTTTT; CDR3: CAWSVLGQMSEKLFF
J: TRBJ2-1; V: TRBV20-1; D: TRBD2; size: NA; DNA: TGCAGTGCTAGTTCCCTTACTAGCGGAGCCTACAATGAGCAGTTCTTC; CDR3: CSASSLTSGAYNEQFF
J: TRBJ1-4; V: TRBV3-1/TRBV3-2; D: NA; size: many; DNA: TGTGCCAGCAGGACCGAGGGGAGGTCAGGAAAACTGTTTTTT; CDR3: CASRTEGRSGKLFF
J: TRBJ1-1; V: TRBV14; D: NA; size: NA; DNA: TGTGCCAGCAGCCCGCCCCTGGGGAGAGCTTTCTTT; CDR3: CASSPPLGRAFF
J: TRBJ1-4; V: TRBV7-2; D: NA; size: NA; DNA: TGTGCCAGCAGCTGGAGGGGGGGCGCGCGCGAAAAACTGTTTTTT; CDR3: CASSWRGGAREKLFF
J: TRBJ1-3; V: TRBV2; D: NA; size: NA; DNA: TGTGCCAGCGGATACAGCCCGGGAAACACCATATATTTT; CDR3: CASGYSPGNTIYF
J: TRBJ2-5; V: TRBV5-1; D: NA; size: NA; DNA: TGCGCCAGCAAGCCGAGCACCTCCCAAGAGACCCAGTACTTC; CDR3: CASKPSTSQETQYF
J: TRBJ1-2; V: TRBV28; D: TRBD1; size: NA; DNA: TGTGCCAGCAGCCCTCCGGACAGGGGGCTTGGAGGCTACACCTTC; CDR3: CASSPPDRGLGGYTF
J: TRBJ2-3; V: TRBV7-2; D: NA; size: NA; DNA: TGTGCCAGCAGCTTAGCAGCCACCGATACGCAGTATTTT; CDR3: CASSLAATDTQYF
J: TRBJ1-6; V: TRBV7-7; D: TRBD1; size: NA; DNA: TGTGCCAGCACCCCAAGGGGGACAGGGACCGCGCCCCTCCACTTT; CDR3: CASTPRGTGTAPLHF
J: TRBJ1-6; V: TRBV29-1; D: NA; size: NA; DNA: TGCAGCGTTCAGGACCTGAGGGATTCACCCCTCCACTTT; CDR3: CSVQDLRDSPLHF
J: TRBJ1-2; V: TRBV7-2; D: NA; size: NA; DNA: TGTGCCAGCAGCCCTAAACCCGGGACTTTCTATGGCTACACCTTC; CDR3: CASSPKPGTFYGYTF
J: TRBJ2-5; V: TRBV19; D: NA; size: NA; DNA: TGTGCCAGTAGTCCTAGTCGGGACCAAGAGACCCAGTACTTC; CDR3: CASSPSRDQETQYF
J: TRBJ2-5; V: TRBV4-2; D: TRBD1; size: NA; DNA: TGTGCCAGCAGCACCCGGGACAGACAAGAGACCCAGTACTTC; CDR3: CASSTRDRQETQYF
J: TRBJ1-5; V: TRBV30; D: NA; size: once; DNA: TGTGCCTGGAGCCCGGGAGGGCAGGGCAATCAGCCCCAGCATTTT; CDR3: CAWSPGGQGNQPQHF
J: TRBJ1-6; V: TRBV3-1/TRBV3-2; D: NA; size: NA; DNA: TGTGCCAGCGGAGACAGCGAACTGAATTCACCCCTCCACTTT; CDR3: CASGDSELNSPLHF
J: TRBJ2-7; V: TRBV5-6; D: NA; size: few; DNA: TGTGCCAGCAGCTTGAACGCGCTACTTCTAACCTACGAGCAGTACTTC; CDR3: CASSLNALLLTYEQYF
J: TRBJ2-7; V: TRBV5-1; D: TRBD2; size: once; DNA: TGCGCCAGCAGCTTGACTAGCGGTTATACCTACGAGCAGTACTTC; CDR3: CASSLTSGYTYEQYF
J: TRBJ2-4; V: TRBV3-1/TRBV3-2; D: NA; size: NA; DNA: TGTGCCAGCAGCGCAACGGACAGAGCCAAAAACATTCAGTACTTC; CDR3: CASSATDRAKNIQYF
J: TRBJ1-1; V: TRBV4-2; D: TRBD1; size: NA; DNA: TGTGCCAGCAGCGGACAGGAGAACACTGAAGCTTTCTTT; CDR3: CASSGQENTEAFF
J: TRBJ2-1; V: TRBV2; D: TRBD2; size: NA; DNA: TGTGCCAGCAGGGCCCTTGGCGGGCGGGGGGATGAGCAGTTCTTC; CDR3: CASRALGGRGDEQFF
J: TRBJ2-1; V: TRBV15; D: NA; size: few; DNA: TGTGCCACCAGCAGAGATCTGGGGCGGGACCCCTACAATGAGCAGTTCTTC; CDR3: CATSRDLGRDPYNEQFF
J: TRBJ2-7; V: TRBV20-1; D: TRBD1; size: NA; DNA: TGCAGTGCCGACAGGGACTACGAGCAGTACTTC; CDR3: CSADRDYEQYF
J: TRBJ2-2; V: TRBV2; D: TRBD2; size: NA; DNA: TGTGCCAGCAGTGAAGCTAGCGGGGGGAGATTTTCGAACACCGGGGAGCTGTTTTTT; CDR3: CASSEASGGRFSNTGELFF
J: TRBJ2-7; V: TRBV30; D: TRBD1; size: NA; DNA: TGTGCCTGGAGTGCCCCGGGACAGCCCTACGAGCAGTACTTC; CDR3: CAWSAPGQPYEQYF
J: TRBJ2-1; V: TRBV28; D: NA; size: once; DNA: TGTGCCAGCAGTTATGGTGGACTATCCTCCTACAATGAGCAGTTCTTC; CDR3: CASSYGGLSSYNEQFF
J: TRBJ1-1; V: TRBV28; D: NA; size: NA; DNA: TGTGCCAGCAGTTCGGACTCCGGGGCTTTCTTT; CDR3: CASSSDSGAFF
J: TRBJ2-3; V: TRBV7-2; D: NA; size: NA; DNA: TGTGCCAGCAGCTTAGCGGCGGGTTTCACAGATACGCAGTATTTT; CDR3: CASSLAAGFTDTQYF
J: TRBJ1-2; V: TRBV19; D: NA; size: NA; DNA: TGTGCCAGTAGTCCTCAGTCCGTCTATGGCTACACCTTC; CDR3: CASSPQSVYGYTF
J: TRBJ1-2; V: TRBV5-1; D: NA; size: NA; DNA: TGCGCCAGCAGCTTGGAAGGGGGAAAGGATGGCTACACCTTC; CDR3: CASSLEGGKDGYTF
J: TRBJ2-5; V: TRBV3-1/TRBV3-2; D: NA; size: NA; DNA: TGTGCCAGCAGCCAAGGGGCCCCTGGGTTGGGTGAGACCCAGTACTTC; CDR3: CASSQGAPGLGETQYF